The rows below give T cell receptor beta chains drawn from one sample of a study of identical twins. TCRdb called the 5' RACE reads again in MiXCR, with one record for every CDR3 protein. The table includes approximately 700,000 distinct CDR3 sequences, roughly 20% detected once. The sample was also reused in another study, on T cells expressing NK-cell markers.

Sequenced: PBMCs. Receptors were obtained from a woman under 30 in good health. Each CDR3 is given with its conserved first and last residue. Each record gives: clone size, J gene, V gene, D gene, CDR3 DNA, CDR3 protein. The D gene is left open where the match is weak. Only part of the rows carry a size: once, few, many, or a class if the clone is expanded.

NA | TRBJ2-5 | TRBV4-2 | NA | TGTGCCAGCAGCCGATATCCTCGGCCTCTAGAGTCCCAAGAGACCCAGTACTTC | CASSRYPRPLESQETQYF
few | TRBJ2-3 | TRBV4-1 | NA | TGCGCCAGCAGCCCCCAGCCCGGGCCTAGCACAGATACGCAGTATTTT | CASSPQPGPSTDTQYF
NA | TRBJ2-7 | TRBV7-2 | NA | TGTGCCAGCAGTAAGACGGGAATCTCCTACGAGCAGTACTTC | CASSKTGISYEQYF
many | TRBJ2-6 | TRBV6-5 | NA | TGTGCCAGCAGTTACTTCGGGTCCTCTGGGGCCAACGTCCTGACTTTC | CASSYFGSSGANVLTF
NA | TRBJ1-3 | TRBV3-1 | NA | TGTGCCAGCAGCCACGATTTTATAACAGTAGACTCTGGAAACACCATATATTTT | CASSHDFITVDSGNTIYF
NA | TRBJ1-5 | TRBV20-1 | TRBD1 | TGCAGTGCTTACCCTAACAGGGGAGTGGGCAATCAGCCCCAGCATTTT | CSAYPNRGVGNQPQHF
NA | TRBJ2-2 | TRBV15 | TRBD2 | TGTGCCACCAGAAGAGAATTGAGCGGGAGTACTGCCGGGGAGCTGTTTTTT | CATRRELSGSTAGELFF
many | TRBJ1-5 | TRBV27 | NA | TGTGCCAGCAGTTCGCGTAACCCGAATCAGCCCCAGCATTTT | CASSSRNPNQPQHF
few | TRBJ2-5 | TRBV6-5 | NA | TGTGCCAGCAGTTACAGGTCCTTGGGGGAGACCCAGTACTTC | CASSYRSLGETQYF
NA | TRBJ2-7 | TRBV20-1 | TRBD2 | TGCAGTGCTAGAGATCGGTCGCTAGCGGTATTCTCCTACGAGCAGTACTTC | CSARDRSLAVFSYEQYF
few | TRBJ2-2 | TRBV6-5 | NA | TGTGCCAGCAGTTACTCGAGGGCGCTGACCGGGGAGCTGTTTTTT | CASSYSRALTGELFF
NA | TRBJ2-4 | TRBV6-2/TRBV6-3 | TRBD2 | TGTGCCAGCAGTTACTCAGCGGGAGGTATTCAGTACTTC | CASSYSAGGIQYF
few | TRBJ2-5 | TRBV9 | NA | TGTGCCAGCAGCGTCGGGGTAGGGGCCCTGGAGACCCAGTACTTC | CASSVGVGALETQYF
NA | TRBJ2-3 | TRBV7-6 | NA | TGTGCCAGCAGCCCCCGACAGTCCCCAGATACGCAGTATTTT | CASSPRQSPDTQYF
few | TRBJ1-2 | TRBV9 | TRBD1 | TGTGCCAGCAGCGTAGGGGGGACAGGAGGCTATGGCTACACCTTC | CASSVGGTGGYGYTF
many | TRBJ1-1 | TRBV6-4 | NA | TGTGCCAGCAGTGACGAGATGAACACTGAAGCTTTCTTT | CASSDEMNTEAFF
NA | TRBJ2-7 | TRBV5-1 | NA | TGCGCCAGCAGCTTGATGGGGGACAAATCCTACGAGCAGTACTTC | CASSLMGDKSYEQYF
few | TRBJ2-1 | TRBV7-9 | NA | TGTGCCAGCAGCTTTATCCATGAGCAGTTCTTC | CASSFIHEQFF
NA | TRBJ2-7 | TRBV15 | NA | TGTGCCACCAGGCGCGAGGGGTCCTACGAGCAGTACTTC | CATRREGSYEQYF
NA | TRBJ2-4 | TRBV6-1 | TRBD1 | TGTGCCAGCATTCCCCAACCAAAAGGGCGGACAGGGAAAAACATTCAGTACTTC | CASIPQPKGRTGKNIQYF
NA | TRBJ2-5 | TRBV7-8 | NA | TGTGCCAGCAGCTTAGCGTTCAGGGGCCACGAGACCCAGTACTTC | CASSLAFRGHETQYF
NA | TRBJ1-1 | TRBV29-1 | TRBD1 | TGCAGCGTTCGAAGACAGGGAAATGAAGCTTTCTTT | CSVRRQGNEAFF
NA | TRBJ1-1 | TRBV29-1 | NA | TGCAGCGTCCGCCCACAGATGAACACTGAAGCTTTCTTT | CSVRPQMNTEAFF
few | TRBJ2-1 | TRBV11-3 | TRBD2 | TGTGCCAGCAGCTTTAGCGGGAACAATGAGCAGTTCTTC | CASSFSGNNEQFF
NA | TRBJ2-3 | TRBV6-4 | NA | TGTGCCAGCAGTGCGATAGTCACAGATACGCAGTATTTT | CASSAIVTDTQYF
NA | TRBJ2-7 | TRBV20-1 | TRBD1 | TGCAGTGCTTCAATGCGACAGGGGCGGGACGAGCAGTACTTC | CSASMRQGRDEQYF
many | TRBJ1-2 | TRBV7-2 | NA | TGTGCCAGCAGCTCCAGACAGGACTATGGCTACACCTTC | CASSSRQDYGYTF
few | TRBJ1-3 | TRBV5-1 | NA | TGCGCCAGCAGCTTAACCACCATATATTTT | CASSLTTIYF
many | TRBJ2-7 | TRBV18 | TRBD2 | TGTGCCAGCTCACCGGGTAGCGGGATCTACGAGCAGTACTTC | CASSPGSGIYEQYF
few | TRBJ1-1 | TRBV18 | NA | TGTGCCAGCTCACCATCCAGGGATGGAGCTGAAGCTTTCTTT | CASSPSRDGAEAFF
many | TRBJ2-1 | TRBV12-3/TRBV12-4 | NA | TGTGCCAGCAGTTATGGCCCCTGGGGTGAGCAGTTCTTC | CASSYGPWGEQFF
few | TRBJ2-1 | TRBV20-1 | NA | TGCAGTGTCGTAGCGGAGAGCTACAATGAGCAGTTCTTC | CSVVAESYNEQFF
few | TRBJ1-1 | TRBV9 | NA | TGTGCCAGCAGCGTAGTCAGGGGCCGGAACACTGAAGCTTTCTTT | CASSVVRGRNTEAFF
NA | TRBJ2-2 | TRBV4-3 | TRBD2 | TGCGCCAGCAGCCAAGATAGATTCGGCGCTAGCGGTACCACCGGGGAGCTGTTTTTT | CASSQDRFGASGTTGELFF
few | TRBJ2-7 | TRBV19 | TRBD2 | TGTGCCAGTAGTTCAACTAGCGCACGGCCCTACGAGCAGTACTTC | CASSSTSARPYEQYF
few | TRBJ2-3 | TRBV5-1 | NA | TGCGCCAGCAGCTTGATTGCCGGGGATACGCAGTATTTT | CASSLIAGDTQYF
NA | TRBJ2-4 | TRBV6-1 | NA | TGTGCCAGCAGTGAAAGGGGAGAGGAGGGCATTCAGTACTTC | CASSERGEEGIQYF
NA | TRBJ2-7 | TRBV20-1 | TRBD2 | TGCAGTGCGCCTACCTGGACTAGCGACTACGAGCAGTACTTC | CSAPTWTSDYEQYF
few | TRBJ2-1 | TRBV20-1 | NA | TGCAGTGCTAGAGATTTTCTGAACAATGAGCAGTTCTTC | CSARDFLNNEQFF
few | TRBJ2-1 | TRBV5-1 | TRBD2 | TGCGCCAGCAAACCCCAGCGGGGGGGCCGAGAACGTTACAATGAGCAGTTCTTC | CASKPQRGGRERYNEQFF
NA | TRBJ2-1 | TRBV7-3 | NA | TGTGCCAGCAGCTTGTGGGTACACAATGAGCAGTTCTTC | CASSLWVHNEQFF
few | TRBJ1-2 | TRBV12-3/TRBV12-4 | TRBD1 | TGTGCCAGCAGCTTAGACAGGGTTCTTGGCTACACCTTC | CASSLDRVLGYTF
few | TRBJ2-2 | TRBV5-1 | TRBD1 | TGCGCCAGCAGCTCCCGGACAGGGACCGGGGAGCTGTTTTTT | CASSSRTGTGELFF
NA | TRBJ2-3 | TRBV7-6 | NA | TGTGCCAGCAGCCCCGACAGGCGGTCAGATACGCAGTATTTT | CASSPDRRSDTQYF
NA | TRBJ2-7 | TRBV12-3/TRBV12-4 | NA | TGTGCCAGCAGTTTTGGTGACGGGGGACGCAACGAGCAGTACTTC | CASSFGDGGRNEQYF
few | TRBJ2-3 | TRBV5-5 | NA | TGTGCCAGCAGCTTGTCGGGTTGGTTCAGCACAGATACGCAGTATTTT | CASSLSGWFSTDTQYF
NA | TRBJ2-7 | TRBV18 | TRBD2 | TGTGCCAGCTCACCACAGAGACTAGCGGGGGGCGGCGAGCAGTACTTC | CASSPQRLAGGGEQYF
NA | TRBJ2-3 | TRBV15 | NA | TGTGCCACCAGCAGAGATCAGACGGGGGATACGCAGTATTTT | CATSRDQTGDTQYF
many | TRBJ2-5 | TRBV20-1 | NA | TGCAGTGCTAAACCTCGGGCGGGGACGTGGAAGACCCAGTACTTC | CSAKPRAGTWKTQYF
few | TRBJ1-1 | TRBV7-2 | NA | TGTGCCAGCAGCTTAAAGAGGTGGGCATCGAACACTGAAGCTTTCTTT | CASSLKRWASNTEAFF